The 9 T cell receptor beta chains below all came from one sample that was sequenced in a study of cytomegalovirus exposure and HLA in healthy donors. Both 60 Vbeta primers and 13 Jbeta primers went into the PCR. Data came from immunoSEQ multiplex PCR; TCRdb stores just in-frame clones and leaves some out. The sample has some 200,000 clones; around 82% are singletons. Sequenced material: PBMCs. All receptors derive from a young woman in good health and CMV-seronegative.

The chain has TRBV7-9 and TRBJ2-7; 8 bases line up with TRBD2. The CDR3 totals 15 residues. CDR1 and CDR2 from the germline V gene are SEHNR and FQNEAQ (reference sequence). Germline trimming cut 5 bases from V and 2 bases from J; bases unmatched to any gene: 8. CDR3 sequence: CASSALTSAPYEQYF. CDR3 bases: TGTGCCAGCAGCGCCCTGACTAGCGCTCCCTACGAGCAGTACTTC.

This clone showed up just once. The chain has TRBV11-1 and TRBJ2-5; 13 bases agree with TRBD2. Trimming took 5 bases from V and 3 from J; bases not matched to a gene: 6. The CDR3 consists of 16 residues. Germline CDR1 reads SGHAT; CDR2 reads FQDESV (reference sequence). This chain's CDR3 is CASSSNGLAGEETQYF. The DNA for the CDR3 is TGTGCCAGCAGCAGCAACGGACTAGCGGGAGAAGAGACCCAGTACTTC.

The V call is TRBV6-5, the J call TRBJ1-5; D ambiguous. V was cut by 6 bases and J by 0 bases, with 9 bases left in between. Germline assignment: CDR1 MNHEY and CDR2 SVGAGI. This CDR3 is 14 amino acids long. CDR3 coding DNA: TGTGCCAGCAGGCCAATCTATAGCAATCAGCCCCAGCATTTT. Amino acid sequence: CASRPIYSNQPQHF.

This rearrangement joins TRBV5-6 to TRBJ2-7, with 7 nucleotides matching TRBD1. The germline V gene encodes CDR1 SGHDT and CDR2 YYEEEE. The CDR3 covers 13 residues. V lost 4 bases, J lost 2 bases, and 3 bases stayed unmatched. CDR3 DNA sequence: TGTGCCAGCAGCCGTACAGGGGCCTACGAGCAGTACTTC. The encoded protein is CASSRTGAYEQYF.

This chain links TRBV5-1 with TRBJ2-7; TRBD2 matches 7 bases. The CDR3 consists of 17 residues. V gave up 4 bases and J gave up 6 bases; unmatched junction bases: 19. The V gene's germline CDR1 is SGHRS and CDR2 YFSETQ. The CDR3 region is CASSRGTAGDIPGEQYF. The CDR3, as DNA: TGCGCCAGCAGCCGAGGGACGGCGGGAGACATCCCCGGCGAGCAGTACTTC.

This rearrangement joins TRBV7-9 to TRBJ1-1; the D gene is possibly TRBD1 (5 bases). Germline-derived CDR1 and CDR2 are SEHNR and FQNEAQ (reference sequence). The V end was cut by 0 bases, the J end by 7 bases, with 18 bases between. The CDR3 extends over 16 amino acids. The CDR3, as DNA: TGTGCCAGCAGCTTAGCCCCGGAGGGGAGTTTATGTGAAGCTTTCTTT. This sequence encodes CASSLAPEGSLCEAFF.

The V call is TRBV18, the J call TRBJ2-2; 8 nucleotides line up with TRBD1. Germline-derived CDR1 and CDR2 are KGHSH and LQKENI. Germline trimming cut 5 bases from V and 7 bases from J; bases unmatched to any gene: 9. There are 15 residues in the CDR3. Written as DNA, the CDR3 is TGTGCCAGCTCAGTCTCCGGGACAGGAAACGGGGAGCTGTTTTTT. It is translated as CASSVSGTGNGELFF. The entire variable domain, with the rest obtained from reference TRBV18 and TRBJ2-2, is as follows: NAGVMQNPRHLVRRRGQEARLRCSPMKGHSHVYWYRQLPEEGLKFMVYLQKENIIDESGMPKERFSAEFPKEGPSILRIQQVVRGDSAAYFCASSVSGTGNGELFFGEGSRLTVL.

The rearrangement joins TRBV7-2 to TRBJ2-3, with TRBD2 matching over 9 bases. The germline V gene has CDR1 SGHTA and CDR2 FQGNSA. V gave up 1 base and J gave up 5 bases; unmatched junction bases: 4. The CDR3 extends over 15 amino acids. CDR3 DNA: TGTGCCAGCAGCTTAGTGCGGGGGGGGGAAGATACGCAGTATTTT. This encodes CASSLVRGGEDTQYF.

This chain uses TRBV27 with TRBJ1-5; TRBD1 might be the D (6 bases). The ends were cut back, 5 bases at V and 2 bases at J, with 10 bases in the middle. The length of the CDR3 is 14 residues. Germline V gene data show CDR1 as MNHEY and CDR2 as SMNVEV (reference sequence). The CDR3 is CASSTDSRNQPQHF. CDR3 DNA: TGTGCCAGCAGTACGGACAGCCGCAATCAGCCCCAGCATTTT.